These 26 T cell receptor beta chains originate from one sample sequenced in a study of T-cell memory formation after mild COVID-19. TCRdb reanalysed the 5' RACE reads using MiXCR and keeps one entry per CDR3 protein. The sample has approximately 300,000 distinct CDR3 sequences; 15% to 20% are singletons. Sequenced sample: PBMCs or a T cell subset sorted from them (not recorded which). These receptors originate from a man aged 18 to 29 who had mild COVID-19 (a few samples of this study predate the infection). Cell type and time point are not known.

The chain links TRBV3-1 to TRBJ1-2, with D uncertain. This CDR3 has 15 residues. V was cut by 2 bases and J by 4 bases, with 14 bases left in between. The germline V gene has CDR1 LGHDT and CDR2 YNNKEL (reference sequence). The CDR3 is CASSQIESAFYGYTF. CDR3 DNA: TGTGCCAGCAGCCAAATAGAATCAGCCTTCTATGGCTACACCTTC. Looking up the rest from reference TRBV3-1 and TRBJ1-2 gives the full variable domain: DTAVSQTPKYLVTQMGNDKSIKCEQNLGHDTMYWYKQDSKKFLKIMFSYNNKELIINETVPNRFSPKSPDKAHLNLHINSLELGDSAVYFCASSQIESAFYGYTFGSGTRLTVV.

The rearrangement uses TRBV25-1 and TRBJ1-1; 9 bases map to TRBD1. This CDR3 contains 13 residues. The V and J ends lost 2 bases and 8 bases, in that order; junction bases with no gene match: 3. The germline CDR1 and CDR2 sequences are MGHDK and SYGVNS. The DNA of the CDR3 is TGTGCCAGCAGTGAAGGGACAGGGAGAGAAGCTTTCTTT. This gives the protein CASSEGTGREAFF.

The table lists this clonotype with a few counts. The chain joins TRBV25-1 to TRBJ2-5; 9 bases are shared with TRBD2. Germline trimming cut 3 bases from V and 7 bases from J; bases unmatched to any gene: 6. The CDR3 covers 14 residues. The germline V gene encodes CDR1 MGHDK and CDR2 SYGVNS. CDR3 loop: CASSEMGAGGTQYF. The CDR3 DNA reads as TGTGCCAGCAGTGAGATGGGAGCGGGGGGGACCCAGTACTTC.

This clonotype has only a few counts. The chain links TRBV7-2 to TRBJ2-1, with D possibly being TRBD2 (6 bases). This CDR3 has 13 residues. Trimming stripped 6 bases from V and 7 bases from J, with 13 bases between. The germline V gene encodes CDR1 SGHTA and CDR2 FQGNSA. The CDR3 DNA follows: TGTGCCAGCAGATGGACTAACTCGAATGAGCAGTTCTTC. This translates into CASRWTNSNEQFF. The whole variable domain, remainder taken from reference TRBV7-2 and TRBJ2-1, is GAGVSQSPSNKVTEKGKDVELRCDPISGHTALYWYRQSLGQGLEFLIYFQGNSAPDKSGLPSDRFSAERTGGSVSTLTIQRTQQEDSAVYLCASRWTNSNEQFFGPGTRLTVL.

The rearrangement links TRBV4-3 to TRBJ2-1; D is ambiguous. This CDR3 spans 15 amino acids. Germline values: CDR1 LGHNA, CDR2 YSLEER. V lost 0 bases, J lost 3 bases, and 9 bases lay in between. The chain's CDR3 is CASSQEGYNYNEQFF. In nucleotides, the CDR3 is TGCGCCAGCAGCCAAGAGGGGTACAACTACAATGAGCAGTTCTTC.

The chain couples TRBV18 to TRBJ2-5; D might be TRBD1 or TRBD2, each matching 5 bases. CDR1 is KGHSH and CDR2 is LQKENI in the germline V gene. Deletions cut 8 bases from V and 2 bases from J, with 9 bases between. This CDR3 is built from 12 residues. The CDR3 nucleotides are TGTGCCAGCCTCAGGGAGCAAGAGACCCAGTACTTC. Its protein is CASLREQETQYF.

This clonotype has a handful of counts. The chain couples TRBV7-2 to TRBJ1-1; no clear D. Germline CDR1 reads SGHTA; CDR2 reads FQGNSA. This CDR3 contains 15 residues. Trimming cost V 1 base and J 0 bases, with 9 bases left between them. CDR3 bases: TGTGCCAGCAGCTTAGGTATCGGGGTGAACACTGAAGCTTTCTTT. This gives the protein CASSLGIGVNTEAFF.

J is TRBJ2-5 and V is TRBV5-1; possible D gene TRBD2, 6 bases. Germline CDR1 and CDR2: SGHRS and YFSETQ. V was shortened by 4 bases and J by 4 bases, with 14 bases between the two germline ends. CDR3 length: 14 amino acids. CDR3 residues: CASSGGGRGETQYF. The CDR3 DNA follows: TGCGCCAGCAGCGGCGGAGGGCGAGGAGAGACCCAGTACTTC.

This clonotype has only a few counts. This chain joins TRBV5-1 and TRBJ1-1; D may be TRBD1 (5 bases). Trimming shortened V by 7 bases and J by 2 bases, and 18 bases separated the two germline ends. The germline gives CDR1 SGHRS, CDR2 YFSETQ. The CDR3 has 15 residues. CDR3 nucleotide sequence: TGCGCCAGCCGACCACCTTTGACAGACAACACTGAAGCTTTCTTT. This translates into CASRPPLTDNTEAFF.

The gene calls are TRBV20-1 and TRBJ2-7; 8 nucleotides match TRBD2. The CDR3 loop spans 16 amino acids. In germline, CDR1 is DFQATT, CDR2 SNEGSKA (reference sequence). The trim removed 6 bases at V and 3 bases at J, leaving 16 bases unmatched. Written as DNA, the CDR3 is TGCAGTGCCCTAGAGGGGGGAGAAGCGGGGGTCTACGAGCAGTACTTC. It is translated as CSALEGGEAGVYEQYF.

The sample holds one count of this clonotype. V usage is TRBV12-3 or TRBV12-4 and J usage is TRBJ1-5; TRBD1 aligns across 7 bases. Trimming at V came to 6 bases and at J to 6 bases, leaving 8 bases not matched to a gene. The CDR3 spans 14 residues. CDR3 residues: CASRATGRVQPQHF. The CDR3 bases are TGTGCCAGCAGAGCGACAGGGCGCGTTCAGCCCCAGCATTTT.

At least ten counts were recorded for this clonotype. V usage is TRBV7-2 and J usage is TRBJ2-1; 14 bases map to TRBD2. CDR3 size: 13 residues. CDR1 SGHTA and CDR2 FQGNSA come from the germline V gene. The trim removed 5 bases at V and 15 bases at J, leaving 6 bases unmatched. Here the CDR3 DNA reads TGTGCCAGCAGCCTGACTAGCGGGGGGGCGCCGTTCTTC. This gives the protein CASSLTSGGAPFF.

This clonotype appeared a single time. The rearrangement uses TRBV19 and TRBJ1-5; no clear D gene. The CDR3 is 13 residues long. CDR1 LNHDA and CDR2 SQIVND come from the germline V gene (reference sequence). Trimming pared 2 bases from V and 3 bases from J, leaving 5 bases between. CDR3 loop: CASSIQVNQPQHF. The CDR3 coding sequence is TGTGCCAGTAGTATACAGGTCAATCAGCCCCAGCATTTT.

This chain uses TRBV10-3 with TRBJ2-6, with D perhaps TRBD1 (5 bases). Germline CDR1 reads ENHRY; CDR2 reads SYGVKD. The CDR3 has 16 amino acids. Trimming shortened V by 0 bases and J by 4 bases, and 10 bases separated the two germline ends. CDR3 region: CAISESSGLGANVLTF. The CDR3 DNA follows: TGTGCCATCAGTGAGTCTTCAGGGTTGGGGGCCAACGTCCTGACTTTC.

This clonotype was counted only a few times. This chain uses TRBV27 with TRBJ2-3; 12 bases match TRBD2. With 2 bases clipped from V and 4 bases from J, the junction kept 13 bases outside the gene matches. Germline CDR1 and CDR2: MNHEY and SMNVEV (reference sequence). The CDR3 is 19 residues long. This CDR3 reads CASSLRLAGARVAPDTQYF. As DNA, the CDR3 is TGTGCCAGCAGTTTAAGACTAGCGGGGGCGAGAGTAGCCCCAGATACGCAGTATTTT.

This clonotype was seen at least ten times. The V gene is TRBV5-6, the J gene TRBJ2-7, with 7 bases that match TRBD1. The CDR3 runs 14 residues. Germline-derived CDR1 and CDR2 are SGHDT and YYEEEE. Trimming removed 0 bases from V and 3 bases from J; junction bases left unmatched: 3. The CDR3: CASSLVGQNYEQYF. The DNA for the CDR3 is TGTGCCAGCAGCTTGGTGGGACAGAACTACGAGCAGTACTTC.

A few counts support this clonotype. The J gene is TRBJ1-6, the V gene TRBV7-9; 7 nucleotides agree with TRBD1. V trimming: 3 bases; J trimming: 10 bases; junction bases outside the gene matches: 6. This CDR3 is built from 14 residues. The germline V gene has CDR1 SEHNR and CDR2 FQNEAQ (reference sequence). Here the CDR3 DNA reads TGTGCCAGCAGCTTCACAGGGGTAGGATCACCCCTCCACTTT. Its protein product is CASSFTGVGSPLHF.

The J gene is TRBJ2-1, the V gene TRBV19, with D maybe TRBD1 (6 bases). The CDR3 spans 16 residues. Germline V gene lookup returns CDR1 LNHDA and CDR2 SQIVND (reference sequence). V was clipped by 0 bases and J by 8 bases, with 17 bases between them. DNA for the CDR3: TGTGCCAGTAGTATAGATTTCGGACAGAAGAAGGATGAGCAGTTCTTC. Its translation is CASSIDFGQKKDEQFF.

There are a few counts of this clonotype. The V and J genes are TRBV10-3 and TRBJ2-3; D is possibly TRBD2 (5 bases). The CDR3 runs to 15 residues. Germline V gene lookup returns CDR1 ENHRY and CDR2 SYGVKD. Trimming took off 0 bases at V and 1 base at J, with 8 bases between the two ends. CDR3 in amino acids: CAISESRRGTDTQYF. The CDR3 region has the DNA TGTGCCATCAGTGAGTCGAGGCGGGGCACAGATACGCAGTATTTT.

Turning to this clonotype: The junction does not match germline at one end; this may be a read error. The genes are TRBV12-3 or TRBV12-4 and TRBJ1-2; 7 bases map to TRBD1. CDR3 length equals 12 residues. This chain's CDR3 is CDSSLQGKGYTF. For the CDR3, the DNA is TGTGACAGCAGTTTACAGGGGAAAGGCTACACCTTC.

This clonotype was found once. The CDR3, as DNA: TGTGCCAGCAGCGGACAGGGTCCATTTCCGGGGGAGCTGTTTTTT. Protein: CASSGQGPFPGELFF. The chain joins TRBV7-9 to TRBJ2-2; 8 bases fit TRBD1. V trimming: 5 bases; J trimming: 8 bases; junction bases outside the gene matches: 10. CDR1 SEHNR and CDR2 FQNEAQ come from the germline V gene (reference sequence). The CDR3 is 15 amino acids.

The gene calls are TRBV5-6 and TRBJ1-5; possibly TRBD1 for D (6 bases). The germline V gene encodes CDR1 SGHDT and CDR2 YYEEEE. This CDR3 spans 15 amino acids. V shed 5 bases and J shed 3 bases, with 15 bases lying between them. The chain's CDR3 is CASSKEGGYNQPQHF. The DNA for the CDR3 is TGTGCCAGCAGTAAGGAGGGGGGGTACAATCAGCCCCAGCATTTT.

The chain joins TRBV7-2 to TRBJ1-3, with 7 bases that match TRBD1. V trimming: 6 bases; J trimming: 0 bases; junction bases outside the gene matches: 5. The CDR3 spans 15 residues. The germline gives CDR1 SGHTA, CDR2 FQGNSA. As DNA, the CDR3 is TGTGCCAGCAGTCGACAGGGCCTCTCTGGAAACACCATATATTTT. This sequence encodes CASSRQGLSGNTIYF.

This clonotype was observed a few times. V usage is TRBV20-1 and J usage is TRBJ1-2; D is unclear. Between the trimmed V and J ends, which lost 4 bases and 5 bases, there was a span of 20 bases. The CDR3 runs to 15 residues. In germline, CDR1 is DFQATT, CDR2 SNEGSKA (reference sequence). CDR3 residues: CSATSDRTHLYGYTF. Written as DNA, the CDR3 is TGCAGTGCTACTTCAGACCGTACCCACCTGTATGGCTACACCTTC.

J is TRBJ2-7 and V is TRBV18; either TRBD1 or TRBD2 may fit D (5 bases each). V shed 5 bases and J shed 3 bases, with 17 bases lying between them. Germline V gene sequence: CDR1 KGHSH, CDR2 LQKENI. The length of the CDR3 is 15 residues. CDR3 in amino acids: CASSSSGATFYEQYV. In DNA, the CDR3 is TGTGCCAGCTCATCATCCGGGGCAACTTTCTACGAGCAGTACGTC.

The V call is TRBV7-2, the J call TRBJ2-5; D possibly corresponds to TRBD2 (6 bases). This CDR3 comprises 15 residues. Germline CDR1 reads SGHTA; CDR2 reads FQGNSA. The V and J ends lost 3 bases and 4 bases respectively, with 15 bases between them. This CDR3 reads CASSFQGGGGETQYF. CDR3 nucleotides: TGTGCCAGCAGCTTCCAGGGAGGTGGTGGAGAGACCCAGTACTTC.